This TCR beta chain originates from a study of T-cell reconstitution after alpha-beta-depleted transplantation in children. Study outcomes and limitations: Surviving recipient T cells and intrathymic progenitors accounted for some patients' high TCRbeta diversity at day 60. By one year post-transplant, T-cell counts and diversity largely arose from T cells that were newly produced. As was reported, about two months after transplant, alpha-beta T cells came from several hundred expanded graft clones.

Unique molecular identifiers were incorporated during preparation of the TCRbeta library. TCRdb reprocessed the PCR reads via MiXCR and lists one record per CDR3 protein. The table lists approximately 50,000 distinct CDR3 sequences, less than 6% of them singletons, with over 30% in the top ten. As concerns this clonotype: Its antigen is as yet unknown. Its ends do not fully match the called genes, so a read error is possible.

This specimen was PBMCs, mostly from graft donor cells, taken 60 days after TCRalphabeta/CD19-depleted stem cell transplant. The TCR was taken from a female patient aged 2 to 10 who had a stem cell transplant for aplastic anemia, so the T cells may come from the graft donor.

In DNA form, the CDR3 reads TGTGCCAGCAGCCAAAACGCCGTTGGAAAGGTCTTC. As protein: CASSQNAVGKVF. The V gene is TRBV14, the J gene TRBJ2-1; D unresolved. The CDR3 sequence is 12 residues long. Germline V gene sequence: CDR1 SGHDN, CDR2 FVKESK.